This T cell receptor beta chain was found in a study of T cell responses to AZD1222 COVID-19 vaccine. Study results and limitations: Repertoires were obtained only post-peak T cell response. Unmutated variant regions reportedly attract nearly half of all spike-specific TCRs. The donors showed a predominance of white British ancestry and of females, with possible underestimation of clonal diversity.

As for this clone: Its antigen is unknown.

CDR1 is GTSNPN, CDR2 SVGIG, per germline (reference sequence). The CDR3 consists of 14 residues. The ends lost 3 bases at V and 7 bases at J; junction bases unmatched: 9. Method: immunoSEQ multiplex PCR; TCRdb's copy keeps in-frame clones and lacks some. Of 30,000 to 35,000 clones in the sample, roughly nine tenths are singletons; the top ten hold less than 55%. The chain employs TRBV30 and TRBJ1-5; 7 bases are a match to TRBD1. The sequence was collected from an adult in good health. Sequences were derived from peripheral blood, sampled on day 0 of AZD1222 vaccination. The CDR3 reads CAWSVTGQLQPQHF. CDR3 sequence (DNA): TGTGCCTGGAGCGTCACGGGACAGCTGCAGCCCCAGCATTTT.